A single sample is the source of the 32 T cell receptor beta chains below, sequenced in a study of OX40 agonist ivuxolimab in advanced cancers. Generated by immunoSEQ multiplex PCR, the TCRdb table keeps only in-frame clones and is missing some. This sample yields approximately 79,000 clones, of which 86% are seen a single time; over 0.75% belongs to the top ten. The sample in question was CD4+ or CD8+ T cells sorted from blood, obtained in a trial of the OX40 agonist ivuxolimab. The receptors were sampled from an adult with an advanced solid tumor such as melanoma, head and neck, liver or kidney cancer.

The chain carries TRBV10-3 and TRBJ2-2; 11 bases line up with TRBD1. V shed 10 bases and J 6 bases; nucleotides not matched to a gene: 7. Germline lookup yields CDR1 ENHRY and CDR2 SYGVKD. The CDR3 is 14 residues long. CDR3 region: CATDVGQGAGELFF. The CDR3 nucleotides are TGTGCCACCGATGTGGGACAGGGGGCCGGGGAGCTGTTTTTT.

The V and J genes are TRBV7-2 and TRBJ1-2, with TRBD1 matching 7 bases. V lost 3 bases, J lost 4 bases, and 11 bases stayed unmatched. CDR1 SGHTA and CDR2 FQGNSA come from the germline V gene. The CDR3 runs 16 residues. In DNA, the CDR3 is TGTGCCAGCAGCTTCGCCCCTACAGGGGTGGCCTATGGCTACACCTTC. Amino acids: CASSFAPTGVAYGYTF.

CDR3 in DNA: TGTGCCAGCACCCGGGGACCGAGGAGCTATGGCTACACCTTC. Translation gives CASTRGPRSYGYTF. The rearrangement uses TRBV6-6 and TRBJ1-2, with D perhaps TRBD1 (5 bases). CDR1 and CDR2 (germline): MNHNY, SVGAGI (reference sequence). Between the trimmed V and J ends, which lost 7 bases and 4 bases, there was a span of 16 bases. This CDR3 is built from 14 residues.

V is TRBV5-6 and J is TRBJ2-7, with D hard to call. CDR1 and CDR2 (germline): SGHDT, YYEEEE. This CDR3 contains 12 residues. Between the trimmed V and J ends, which lost 3 bases and 6 bases, there was a span of 10 bases. CDR3 residues: CASSWSEAEQYF. The CDR3 bases are TGTGCCAGCAGCTGGTCAGAAGCCGAGCAGTACTTC.

V and J are TRBV19 and TRBJ2-3, with D possibly matching TRBD1 (5 bases). This CDR3 comprises 14 residues. V lost 5 bases and J 5 bases, leaving 14 bases between the germline ends. Germline assignment: CDR1 LNHDA and CDR2 SQIVND (reference sequence). The CDR3: CASSQGTTGDTQYF. CDR3 sequence (DNA): TGTGCCAGTAGTCAGGGAACCACAGGAGATACGCAGTATTTT.

This clone was seen more than once but under ten times. The V and J genes are TRBV6-1 and TRBJ1-5, with 8 bases fitting TRBD1. Germline V lookup: CDR1 MNHNS, CDR2 SASEGT. This CDR3 has 15 residues. Trimming removed 3 bases from V and 4 bases from J; junction bases left unmatched: 5. CDR3 amino acids: CASSDGQGGNQPQHF. CDR3 DNA sequence: TGTGCCAGCAGTGACGGACAGGGTGGGAATCAGCCCCAGCATTTT.

The chain carries TRBV5-1 and TRBJ2-3; TRBD2 agrees at 14 bases. This CDR3 spans 15 amino acids. V shed 4 bases and J 12 bases; nucleotides not matched to a gene: 10. Looked up from germline, CDR1 is SGHRS and CDR2 is YFSETQ. Written as DNA, the CDR3 is TGCGCCAGCAGCGGGACGGGACTAGCGGGGGAAACACAGTATTTT. Translation gives CASSGTGLAGETQYF.

The CDR3 protein is CASSPVGGSYEQYF. CDR3 nucleotides: TGTGCCAGCAGCCCTGTGGGGGGATCCTACGAGCAGTACTTC. The chain couples TRBV5-4 to TRBJ2-7, with D perhaps TRBD2 (6 bases). V was cut by 4 bases and J by 1 base, with 12 bases left in between. The V gene's germline CDR1 is SGHNT and CDR2 YYREEE (reference sequence). The CDR3 contains 14 residues.

The J gene is TRBJ1-2, the V gene TRBV18; TRBD1 matches 8 bases. This CDR3 is built from 15 residues. The germline CDR1 and CDR2 sequences are KGHSH and LQKENI. The ends lost 3 bases at V and 3 bases at J; junction bases unmatched: 6. CDR3 region: CASSPLAGGDYGYTF. The CDR3 nucleotides are TGTGCCAGCTCACCCTTGGCAGGGGGCGACTATGGCTACACCTTC.

CDR3: CASSLRPDTFYYGYTF. In nucleotides, the CDR3 is TGTGCCAGCAGCTTGAGGCCAGATACTTTTTACTATGGCTACACCTTC. The chain recombines TRBV7-9 with TRBJ1-2; D not resolved. Germline loops: CDR1 SEHNR, CDR2 FQNEAQ (reference sequence). The V and J ends lost 3 bases and 3 bases respectively, with 17 bases between them. This CDR3 has 16 amino acids.

The DNA of the CDR3 is TGTGCCAGCAGCTTAGGCCTCGGGACAGGTTGGCTCACAGATACGCAGTATTTT. Amino acid sequence: CASSLGLGTGWLTDTQYF. V and J are TRBV7-9 and TRBJ2-3; TRBD1 agrees at 8 bases. Germline assignment: CDR1 SEHNR and CDR2 FQNEAQ (reference sequence). The V gene end was trimmed by 1 base and the J gene end by 2 bases; junction bases not matched to a gene: 11. The CDR3 contains 18 residues.

The chain joins TRBV30 to TRBJ2-2; 7 nucleotides align to TRBD2. The J segment lost 6 bases and the V segment lost 7 bases, leaving 2 bases of the junction unmatched. CDR1 and CDR2 from the germline V gene are GTSNPN and SVGIG (reference sequence). This CDR3 contains 11 residues. CDR3 sequence (DNA): TGTGCCTCCCGGGGGGCCGGGGAGCTGTTTTTT. Protein product: CASRGAGELFF.

The chain joins TRBV7-2 to TRBJ1-6; 9 bases map to TRBD1. The CDR3 has 16 amino acids. The J segment lost 8 bases and the V segment lost 2 bases, leaving 7 bases of the junction unmatched. The germline gives CDR1 SGHTA, CDR2 FQGNSA. The CDR3 loop reads CASSLRGQGGDSPLHF. The CDR3 DNA is TGTGCCAGCAGCTTAAGGGGACAGGGTGGCGATTCACCCCTCCACTTT.

The chain recombines TRBV7-2 with TRBJ2-3; the D is unclear. Germline CDR1 reads SGHTA; CDR2 reads FQGNSA. Trimming pared 0 bases from V and 0 bases from J, leaving 4 bases between. The CDR3 totals 14 residues. DNA for the CDR3: TGTGCCAGCAGCTTAGCAAGGAGCACAGATACGCAGTATTTT. As protein: CASSLARSTDTQYF.

The genes are TRBV12-5 and TRBJ2-1; the D gene is possibly TRBD2 (6 bases). The CDR3 totals 15 residues. Germline V CDR1 and CDR2: LGHNT, FRNRAP. Trimming took 5 bases from V and 9 from J, leaving 20 bases between them. CDR3 region: CASGTPGGLIGEQFF. The CDR3 DNA is TGTGCTAGTGGTACCCCTGGGGGGTTGATCGGTGAGCAGTTCTTC.

This chain connects TRBV6-5 to TRBJ1-2, with D perhaps matching TRBD1 (6 bases). Germline CDR1 is MNHEY and CDR2 is SVGAGI. V gave up 5 bases and J gave up 2 bases, with 12 bases separating them. The CDR3 runs 14 residues. CDR3 protein: CASSRRTENYGYTF. The CDR3 DNA sequence: TGTGCCAGCAGTCGAAGGACAGAAAACTATGGCTACACCTTC.

Concerning this clone: The junction does not match germline at one end; this may be a read error. J is TRBJ2-2 and V is TRBV6-5; D call uncertain. The length of the CDR3 is 14 residues. Germline CDR1 is MNHEY and CDR2 is SVGAGI. The CDR3 reads CASSYDWNTRELFF. The DNA of the CDR3 is TGTGCCAGCAGTTACGACTGGAACACCAGGGAGCTGTTTTTT.

In regard to this clone: At one end the junction does not follow the germline gene, possibly because of a read error. The CDR3 sequence is CTSSEALRDSAYEQYF. The CDR3, as DNA: TGTACCAGCAGTGAAGCGCTTAGGGACAGTGCCTACGAGCAGTACTTC. The chain uses TRBV2 and TRBJ2-7; TRBD1 matches 7 bases. There are 16 residues in the CDR3. Germline assignment: CDR1 SNHLY and CDR2 FYNNEI. Looking up the rest from reference TRBV2 and TRBJ2-7 gives the full variable domain: EPEVTQTPSHQVTQMGQEVILRCVPISNHLYFYWYRQILGQKVEFLVSFYNNEISEKSEIFDDQFSVERPDGSNFTLKIRSTKLEDSAMYFCTSSEALRDSAYEQYFGPGTRLTVT.

V and J are TRBV18 and TRBJ1-3, with D maybe TRBD1 (5 bases). Germline CDR1 reads KGHSH; CDR2 reads LQKENI. CDR3 length equals 17 residues. Trimming removed 4 bases at V and 0 bases at J, with 16 bases between. The CDR3 region is CASSRAGQDISGNTIYF. Here the CDR3 DNA reads TGTGCCAGCTCACGGGCGGGGCAGGATATCTCTGGAAACACCATATATTTT.

This chain links TRBV5-1 with TRBJ2-5; TRBD1 matches 12 bases. This CDR3 spans 17 amino acids. From germline, CDR1 is SGHRS and CDR2 YFSETQ. V gave up 0 bases and J gave up 5 bases; unmatched junction bases: 8. The CDR3 here is CASSLGSGTGGGETQYF. For the CDR3, the DNA is TGCGCCAGCAGCTTGGGATCCGGGACAGGGGGCGGTGAGACCCAGTACTTC.

This sequence joins TRBV2 and TRBJ2-1, with TRBD2 matching 10 bases. Germline CDR1 SNHLY, CDR2 FYNNEI. CDR3 length: 16 residues. Trimming removed 8 bases from V and 5 bases from J; junction bases left unmatched: 12. CDR3 loop: CASQVGFSGGNNEQFF. The CDR3 DNA follows: TGTGCCAGCCAGGTCGGTTTTAGCGGGGGGAACAATGAGCAGTTCTTC.

The chain employs TRBV6-5 and TRBJ2-1; 7 bases are shared with TRBD1. CDR1 is MNHEY, CDR2 SVGAGI, per germline. The CDR3 loop spans 13 amino acids. Trimming cost V 7 bases and J 4 bases; bases outside gene matches: 4. The CDR3 loop reads CASIGTAYNEQFF. Written as DNA, the CDR3 is TGTGCCAGCATCGGGACAGCTTACAATGAGCAGTTCTTC.

The rearrangement joins TRBV4-3 to TRBJ2-3; D is ambiguous. This CDR3 comprises 14 residues. V was cut by 1 base and J by 6 bases, with 11 bases left in between. In germline, CDR1 is LGHNA, CDR2 YSLEER. The CDR3 nucleotides read TGCGCCAGCAGCCAAGGGATTCCCCCCGATACGCAGTATTTT. Encoded protein: CASSQGIPPDTQYF.

The chain is built from TRBV7-3 and TRBJ1-1; D unresolved. CDR1 is SGHTA and CDR2 is FQGTGA in the germline V gene. Trimming took off 2 bases at V and 3 bases at J, with 13 bases between the two ends. The CDR3 length is 15 residues. The CDR3 loop reads CASSLSPGRHTEAFF. For the CDR3, the DNA is TGTGCCAGCAGCTTATCCCCAGGACGGCACACTGAAGCTTTCTTT.

A single count supports this clone. The rearrangement links TRBV5-1 to TRBJ1-4; D unclear. The CDR3 has 14 residues. Germline V CDR1 and CDR2: SGHRS, YFSETQ. The V gene lost 1 base and the J gene lost 13 bases, with 17 bases spanning the gap. CDR3 sequence: CASSLRVPVNGLFF. DNA of the CDR3: TGCGCCAGCAGCTTGCGGGTTCCTGTGAACGGACTGTTTTTT. The entire variable domain, with the rest obtained from reference TRBV5-1 and TRBJ1-4, is as follows: KAGVTQTPRYLIKTRGQQVTLSCSPISGHRSVSWYQQTPGQGLQFLFEYFSETQRNKGNFPGRFSGRQFSNSRSEMNVSTLELGDSALYLCASSLRVPVNGLFFGSGTQLSVL.

This rearrangement joins TRBV5-1 to TRBJ2-3; D gene unclear. This CDR3 contains 13 residues. Germline CDR1 and CDR2: SGHRS and YFSETQ. V was cut by 3 bases and J by 2 bases, with 7 bases left in between. CDR3 region: CASSSTDTDTQYF. The DNA of the CDR3 is TGCGCCAGCAGCTCGACGGACACAGATACGCAGTATTTT.

V usage is TRBV5-1 and J usage is TRBJ1-4; no firm D call. The CDR3 runs to 14 residues. Germline assignment: CDR1 SGHRS and CDR2 YFSETQ. V gave up 6 bases and J gave up 5 bases, with 14 bases separating them. The CDR3 reads CASTPDTSNEKLFF. The CDR3 coding sequence is TGCGCCAGCACACCAGACACGTCCAATGAAAAACTGTTTTTT. Full variable domain (remainder filled in from reference TRBV5-1 and TRBJ1-4): KAGVTQTPRYLIKTRGQQVTLSCSPISGHRSVSWYQQTPGQGLQFLFEYFSETQRNKGNFPGRFSGRQFSNSRSEMNVSTLELGDSALYLCASTPDTSNEKLFFGSGTQLSVL.

The chain combines TRBV7-3 with TRBJ1-1; D is unresolved. The germline gives CDR1 SGHTA, CDR2 FQGTGA. CDR3 size: 13 residues. Trimming shortened V by 0 bases and J by 4 bases, and 6 bases separated the two germline ends. The CDR3 spells CASSLTGRTEAFF. In nucleotides, the CDR3 is TGTGCCAGCAGCTTAACTGGGCGCACTGAAGCTTTCTTT.

CDR3 sequence reads: CASGLVGQSTDTQYF. CDR3 nucleotides: TGTGCTAGTGGTTTGGTTGGGCAGAGCACAGATACGCAGTATTTT. The gene calls are TRBV12-5 and TRBJ2-3; D remains ambiguous. The CDR3 covers 15 residues. The V gene's germline CDR1 is LGHNT and CDR2 FRNRAP. V shed 0 bases and J shed 0 bases, with 7 bases lying between them. Variable domain in full (rest from reference TRBV12-5 and TRBJ2-3): DARVTQTPRHKVTEMGQEVTMRCQPILGHNTVFWYRQTMMQGLELLAYFRNRAPLDDSGMPKDRFSAEMPDATLATLKIQPSEPRDSAVYFCASGLVGQSTDTQYFGPGTRLTVL.

The chain joins TRBV19 to TRBJ2-2, with 7 bases identical to TRBD2. CDR1 is LNHDA, CDR2 SQIVND, per germline (reference sequence). CDR3 size: 15 residues. The junction had 4 bases not matched to a gene; V was cut back by 1 base and J by 5 bases. Here the CDR3 reads CASSIGTRRTGELFF. For the CDR3, the DNA is TGTGCCAGTAGTATAGGGACTAGGCGAACCGGGGAGCTGTTTTTT.

The rearrangement uses TRBV6-5 and TRBJ2-7; 8 bases match TRBD1. The CDR3 is 14 amino acids. The ends lost 2 bases at V and 5 bases at J; junction bases unmatched: 5. Germline loops: CDR1 MNHEY, CDR2 SVGAGI. CDR3 DNA: TGTGCCAGCAGTTACCGGCAGGGGGCGAACGAGCAGTACTTC. It yields the protein CASSYRQGANEQYF.

The V call is TRBV7-8, the J call TRBJ2-1; the D gene is possibly TRBD1 (6 bases). Germline V CDR1 and CDR2: SGHVS, FQNEAQ. The CDR3 covers 15 residues. Trimming removed 7 bases at V and 0 bases at J, with 13 bases between. The CDR3 reads CASTTSDSSYNEQFF. The CDR3 coding sequence is TGTGCCAGCACCACCTCGGACAGCTCCTACAATGAGCAGTTCTTC. The full variable domain, with the rest looked up from reference TRBV7-8 and TRBJ2-1, is GAGVSQSPRYKVAKRGQDVALRCDPISGHVSLFWYQQALGQGPEFLTYFQNEAQLDKSGLPSDRFFAERPEGSVSTLKIQRTQQEDSAVYLCASTTSDSSYNEQFFGPGTRLTVL.